One T cell receptor beta chain is described in this entry. The sample originates from a study of blood T cell repertoires in COVID-19. Overall study: PBMCs, B-cell-depleted T cells, or T cells provided the cDNA or gDNA that made up the material.

The CDR3 loop spans 13 amino acids. Germline values: CDR1 SGHTA, CDR2 FQGNSA. V was cut by 5 bases and J by 5 bases, with 12 bases left in between. Adults between about 18 and 95 years of age took part from more than 20 US areas. Participant-given clinical history determined each cohort assignment. How the authors handled the data: For nucleated cells, counts were estimated from reference gene primer amplification. Assay: immunoSEQ multiplex PCR; the TCRdb copy retains only in-frame clones and omits some. Clone size and the V and J calls come from that table; the DNA yielded D and trimming. The sample consists of 400,000 to 550,000 clones, approximately 90% of them appearing once.

This receptor was identified in a young woman with acute COVID-19. The specimen was PBMCs or T cells enriched from blood (not recorded which). The gene calls are TRBV7-2 and TRBJ2-5; tentatively, D is TRBD2 (5 bases). The CDR3 region is CASSPGRGETQYF. The CDR3 DNA reads TGTGCCAGCAGCCCGGGGAGAGGGGAGACCCAGTACTTC.